This entry describes one T cell receptor beta chain. Its antigen is still unknown. Treatment defined: 15 to 20 received Ad26.COV2.S at low or high dose, single or two shots; a few received placebo; per-sample allocation not given. Collection of samples fell on day 63 after the first vaccine or placebo injection. Assay used: immunoSEQ multiplex PCR; TCRdb lists only in-frame clones, some missing. This table holds almost 400,000 clones, about 91% found once. This CDR3 spans 16 amino acids. Germline assignment: CDR1 SGHDT and CDR2 YYEEEE. Trimming removed 1 base at V and 2 bases at J, with 15 bases between. The sample is drawn from a study of Ad26.COV2.S vaccination and SARS-CoV-2 variants. Study-level points and caveats: Placebo recipients had lower spike-specific TCR breadth than vaccine recipients.

The clonotype originates from a person between 18 and 65 years old who received the Ad26.COV2.S COVID-19 vaccine or a placebo. The chain joins TRBV5-6 to TRBJ1-1; D gene uncertain. Specimen: peripheral blood, collected in a trial of Ad26.COV2.S vaccine versus placebo. This CDR3 is CASSLRKGLKNTEAFF. The CDR3 DNA is TGTGCCAGCAGCTTGCGTAAGGGATTGAAAAACACTGAAGCTTTCTTT. Looking up the rest from reference TRBV5-6 and TRBJ1-1 gives the full variable domain: DAGVTQSPTHLIKTRGQQVTLRCSPKSGHDTVSWYQQALGQGPQFIFQYYEEEERQRGNFPDRFSGHQFPNYSSELNVNALLLGDSALYLCASSLRKGLKNTEAFFGQGTRLTVV.